The 10 T cell receptor beta chains below come from one sample, sequenced in a study of long-term antiretroviral therapy in people with HIV. With survey level as its setting, the immunoSEQ assay was v3.0. Profiling relied on immunoSEQ multiplex PCR, and the TCRdb table lists in-frame clones only, not all of them. The data show about 27,000 clones, with about 82% seen just once and 9% to 10% held by the top ten. The sample here was unsorted PBMCs, taken 3 years after starting antiretroviral therapy. These receptors all come from a man aged 40-50 years with HIV.

The V gene is TRBV5-1, the J gene TRBJ2-7, with D possibly TRBD1 on 5 matching bases. V shed 2 bases and J shed 7 bases, with 13 bases lying between them. Germline V gene data show CDR1 as SGHRS and CDR2 as YFSETQ. This CDR3 has 13 residues. CDR3 DNA sequence: TGCGCCAGCAGCTTCAGGGAATTGGGGGAGCAGTACTTC. Translated, it gives CASSFRELGEQYF.

This clone was observed a handful of times. The V call is TRBV11-3, the J call TRBJ2-2; D call uncertain. The V end lost 0 bases, the J end lost 4 bases, and 3 bases lay between the germline ends. The germline V gene has CDR1 SGHNT and CDR2 YENEEA. The CDR3 is 13 amino acids. The CDR3 is CASSLDFTGELFF. Written as DNA, the CDR3 is TGTGCCAGCAGCTTAGATTTCACCGGGGAGCTGTTTTTT.

This clone has more than one count but fewer than ten. This chain links TRBV27 with TRBJ1-2; no definite D call. Trimming shortened V by 1 base and J by 7 bases, and 16 bases separated the two germline ends. Germline values: CDR1 MNHEY, CDR2 SMNVEV (reference sequence). This CDR3 region has 15 residues. The CDR3 DNA reads as TGTGCCAGCAGTTTATTACCCGCTCGGTCTCCTGGCTACACCTTC. This encodes CASSLLPARSPGYTF.

The V and J genes are TRBV7-3 and TRBJ2-2, with D possibly matching TRBD1 (5 bases). CDR3 length: 13 residues. V was pared by 5 bases and J by 7 bases, with 11 bases between. From germline, CDR1 is SGHTA and CDR2 FQGTGA. The CDR3 region is CASSTGSGGELFF. CDR3 nucleotides: TGTGCCAGCAGCACAGGATCGGGCGGGGAGCTGTTTTTT.

This chain uses TRBV19 with TRBJ2-5, with 7 positions matching TRBD1. With V trimmed by 3 bases and J by 5 bases, 9 bases remained unmatched. This CDR3 is built from 15 residues. Germline lookup yields CDR1 LNHDA and CDR2 SQIVND (reference sequence). The CDR3 bases are TGTGCCAGTAGTATCGGAACAGGGGTTCGGGAGACCCAGTACTTC. This gives the protein CASSIGTGVRETQYF. Filled out from reference TRBV19 and TRBJ2-5, the complete variable domain reads DGGITQSPKYLFRKEGQNVTLSCEQNLNHDAMYWYRQDPGQGLRLIYYSQIVNDFQKGDIAEGYSVSREKKESFPLTVTSAQKNPTAFYLCASSIGTGVRETQYFGPGTRLLVL.

This rearrangement joins TRBV4-3 to TRBJ2-2, with 12 bases fitting TRBD2. The germline CDR1 and CDR2 sequences are LGHNA and YSLEER. The CDR3 extends over 19 amino acids. Trimming at V came to 0 bases and at J to 5 bases, leaving 10 bases not matched to a gene. DNA for the CDR3: TGCGCCAGCAGCCAAGATAACAGACTAGCGGGAGCGAGTACCGGGGAGCTGTTTTTT. Protein: CASSQDNRLAGASTGELFF.

The chain couples TRBV9 to TRBJ2-3; D could derive from TRBD1 or TRBD2 (6 bases each). Germline V gives CDR1 SGDLS, CDR2 YYNGEE. V was trimmed by 4 bases and J by 1 base, leaving 19 bases between them. This CDR3 has 17 amino acids. This CDR3 reads CASSHTTGALRTDTQYF. Written as DNA, the CDR3 is TGTGCCAGCAGCCATACAACGGGGGCCCTTCGCACAGATACGCAGTATTTT.

This clone was seen a single time. The J gene is TRBJ2-3, the V gene TRBV5-6, with a weak D call TRBD2 (5 bases). The CDR3 consists of 14 residues. Germline V gene lookup returns CDR1 SGHDT and CDR2 YYEEEE. Trimming cost V 0 bases and J 1 base, with 6 bases left between them. In nucleotides, the CDR3 is TGTGCCAGCAGCTTGGCCGGGGGCACAGATACGCAGTATTTT. This codes for CASSLAGGTDTQYF.

This sequence joins TRBV5-1 and TRBJ2-2; no firm D call. Trimming took 5 bases from V and 5 from J, leaving 10 bases between them. The CDR3 runs to 13 residues. Germline loops: CDR1 SGHRS, CDR2 YFSETQ. CDR3 DNA: TGCGCCAGCAGGGAGTCGACAACCGGGGAGCTGTTTTTT. It codes for CASRESTTGELFF.

The genes are TRBV27 and TRBJ1-1; 7 nucleotides agree with TRBD1. V lost 3 bases to trimming and J lost 2 bases; unmatched junction nucleotides: 3. Germline V gives CDR1 MNHEY, CDR2 SMNVEV (reference sequence). The CDR3 runs 14 residues. In DNA form, the CDR3 reads TGTGCCAGCAGTTTTGGGACAGCTAACACTGAAGCTTTCTTT. As protein: CASSFGTANTEAFF.